This T cell receptor beta chain was recorded in a study of blood T cell repertoires in COVID-19. The wider study: Sites in the United States, Italy and Spain provided acute and convalescent COVID-19 samples. PBMCs, B-cell-depleted T cells, or T cells provided the cDNA or gDNA that made up the material.

During active infection, Seattle patients enrolled and were then monitored through disease. Per the original data handling: Researchers report that nucleated cell counts were estimated from reference gene primer amplification. The assay was immunoSEQ multiplex PCR, and TCRdb's table has in-frame clones only and misses some. That table is the source of V, J and clone size, and D and trimming were worked out from the DNA. The sample comprises 180,000 or so clones, approximately 87% of which are singletons, and 9.5% to 12% rests with the top ten. CDR1 and CDR2 from the germline V gene are LGHNA and YNFKEQ. This CDR3 has 16 residues. V was trimmed by 0 bases and J by 8 bases, leaving 17 bases between them.

The chain recombines TRBV4-2 with TRBJ2-1; the D gene is possibly TRBD2 (5 bases). This clonotype was obtained from a woman aged 55-70 years with COVID-19, enrolled during active disease. Sequenced sample: peripheral blood. CDR3 protein: CASSQDGERYGHEQFF. The CDR3 bases are TGTGCCAGCAGCCAAGATGGGGAGCGGTACGGGCATGAGCAGTTCTTC.